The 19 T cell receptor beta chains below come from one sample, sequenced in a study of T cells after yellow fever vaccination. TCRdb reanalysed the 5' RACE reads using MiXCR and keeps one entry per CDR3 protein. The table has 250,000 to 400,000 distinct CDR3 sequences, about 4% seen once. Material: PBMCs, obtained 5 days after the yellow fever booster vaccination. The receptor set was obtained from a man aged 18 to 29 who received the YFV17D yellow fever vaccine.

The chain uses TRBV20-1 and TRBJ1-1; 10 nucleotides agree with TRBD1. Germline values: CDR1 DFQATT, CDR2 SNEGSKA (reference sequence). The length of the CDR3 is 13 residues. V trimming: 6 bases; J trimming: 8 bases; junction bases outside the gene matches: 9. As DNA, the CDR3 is TGCAGTGCCCCGGGACAGGGGCCCTTCGAAGCTTTCTTT. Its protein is CSAPGQGPFEAFF.

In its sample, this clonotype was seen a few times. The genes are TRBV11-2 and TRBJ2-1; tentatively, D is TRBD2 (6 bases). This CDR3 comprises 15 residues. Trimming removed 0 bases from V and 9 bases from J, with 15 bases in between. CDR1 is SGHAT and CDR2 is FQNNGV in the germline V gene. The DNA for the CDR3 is TGTGCCAGCAGCTTAGATCGACTAGGGATCCGTGAGCAGTTCTTC. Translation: CASSLDRLGIREQFF.

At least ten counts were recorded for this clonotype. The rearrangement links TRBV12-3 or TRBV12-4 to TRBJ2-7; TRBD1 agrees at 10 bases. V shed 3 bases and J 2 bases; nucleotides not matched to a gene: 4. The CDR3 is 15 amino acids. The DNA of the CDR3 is TGTGCCAGCAGTTTTGGGGACAGGGGAACCTACGAGCAGTACTTC. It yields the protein CASSFGDRGTYEQYF.

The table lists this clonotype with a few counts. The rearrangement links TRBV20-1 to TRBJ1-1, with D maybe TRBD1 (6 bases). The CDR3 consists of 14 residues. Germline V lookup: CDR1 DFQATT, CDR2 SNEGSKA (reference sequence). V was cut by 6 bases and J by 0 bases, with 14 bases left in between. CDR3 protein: CSALTGQMNTEAFF. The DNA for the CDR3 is TGCAGTGCCTTAACCGGACAGATGAACACTGAAGCTTTCTTT.

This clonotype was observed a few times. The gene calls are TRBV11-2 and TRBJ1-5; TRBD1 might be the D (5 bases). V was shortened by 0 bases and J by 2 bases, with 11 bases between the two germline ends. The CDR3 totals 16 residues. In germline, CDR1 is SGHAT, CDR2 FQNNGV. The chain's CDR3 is CASSLDDVGGNQPQHF. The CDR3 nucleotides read TGTGCCAGCAGCTTAGATGACGTAGGGGGCAATCAGCCCCAGCATTTT.

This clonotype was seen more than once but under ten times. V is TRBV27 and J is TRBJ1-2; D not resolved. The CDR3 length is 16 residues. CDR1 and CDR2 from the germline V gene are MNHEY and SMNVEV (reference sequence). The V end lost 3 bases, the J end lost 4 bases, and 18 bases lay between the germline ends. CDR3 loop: CASSLEGSGSIYGYTF. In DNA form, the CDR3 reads TGTGCCAGCAGTTTGGAAGGGAGTGGATCGATCTATGGCTACACCTTC.

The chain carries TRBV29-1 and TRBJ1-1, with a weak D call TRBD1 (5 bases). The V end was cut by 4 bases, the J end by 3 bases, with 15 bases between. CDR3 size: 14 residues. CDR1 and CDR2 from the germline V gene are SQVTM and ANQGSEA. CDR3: CSVVLGRRDTEAFF. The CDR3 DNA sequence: TGCAGCGTTGTACTGGGGCGACGGGACACTGAAGCTTTCTTT.

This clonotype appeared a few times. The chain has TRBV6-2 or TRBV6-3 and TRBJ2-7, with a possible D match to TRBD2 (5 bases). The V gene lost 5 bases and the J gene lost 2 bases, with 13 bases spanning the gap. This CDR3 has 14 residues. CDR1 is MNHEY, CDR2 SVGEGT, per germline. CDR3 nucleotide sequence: TGTGCCAGCAGTGGTGGACTGGAGACCTACGAGCAGTACGTC. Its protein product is CASSGGLETYEQYV.

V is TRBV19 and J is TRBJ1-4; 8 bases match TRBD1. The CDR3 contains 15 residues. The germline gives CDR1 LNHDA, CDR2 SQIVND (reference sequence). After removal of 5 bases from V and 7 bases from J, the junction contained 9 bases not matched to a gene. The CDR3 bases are TGTGCCAGTAGTGACGCATCGACAGGGGCTGAAAAACTGTTTTTT. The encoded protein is CASSDASTGAEKLFF.

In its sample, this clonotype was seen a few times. CDR3 protein: CASSRDLVEQYV. CDR3 nucleotide sequence: TGTGCCAGCAGTCGGGACCTCGTCGAGCAGTACGTC. The chain links TRBV28 to TRBJ2-7, with D perhaps matching TRBD1 or TRBD2 (5 bases each). V gave up 5 bases and J gave up 6 bases, with 11 bases separating them. Germline assignment: CDR1 MDHEN and CDR2 SYDVKM. CDR3 length: 12 amino acids.

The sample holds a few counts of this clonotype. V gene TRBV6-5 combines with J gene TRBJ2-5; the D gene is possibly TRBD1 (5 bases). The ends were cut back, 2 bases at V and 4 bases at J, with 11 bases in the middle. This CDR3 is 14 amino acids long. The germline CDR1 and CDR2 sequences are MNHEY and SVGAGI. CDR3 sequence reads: CASSYLDNRETQYF. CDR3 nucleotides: TGTGCCAGCAGTTACCTGGACAATCGAGAGACCCAGTACTTC.

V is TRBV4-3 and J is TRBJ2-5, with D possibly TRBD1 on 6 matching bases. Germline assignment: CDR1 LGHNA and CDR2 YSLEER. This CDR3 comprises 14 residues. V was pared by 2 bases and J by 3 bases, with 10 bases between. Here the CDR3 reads CASSQFEGEETQYF. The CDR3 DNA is TGCGCCAGCAGCCAATTTGAGGGGGAAGAGACCCAGTACTTC.

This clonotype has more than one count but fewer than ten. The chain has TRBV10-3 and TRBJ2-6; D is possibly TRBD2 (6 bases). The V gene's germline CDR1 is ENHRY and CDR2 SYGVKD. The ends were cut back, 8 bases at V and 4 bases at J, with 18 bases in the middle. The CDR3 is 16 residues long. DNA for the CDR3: TGTGCCATCTCGGGGACTGATCTCTGGGGGGCCAACGTCCTGACTTTC. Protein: CAISGTDLWGANVLTF.

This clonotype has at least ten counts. CDR3 loop: CASSYGGKETQYF. The CDR3 DNA reads TGTGCCAGCAGCTATGGGGGAAAAGAGACCCAGTACTTC. The J gene is TRBJ2-5, the V gene TRBV7-8; D may match TRBD1 or TRBD2 (5 bases each). This CDR3 spans 13 amino acids. Germline values: CDR1 SGHVS, CDR2 FQNEAQ. Trimming took 4 bases from V and 3 from J, leaving 9 bases between them.

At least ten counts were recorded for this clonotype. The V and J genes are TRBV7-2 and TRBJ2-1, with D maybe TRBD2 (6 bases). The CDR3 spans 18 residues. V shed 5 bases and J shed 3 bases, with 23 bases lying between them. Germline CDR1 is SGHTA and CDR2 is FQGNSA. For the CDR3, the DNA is TGTGCCAGCAGCCCCGAAAGACGGGGGAACCCCCGCTACAATGAGCAGTTCTTC. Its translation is CASSPERRGNPRYNEQFF.

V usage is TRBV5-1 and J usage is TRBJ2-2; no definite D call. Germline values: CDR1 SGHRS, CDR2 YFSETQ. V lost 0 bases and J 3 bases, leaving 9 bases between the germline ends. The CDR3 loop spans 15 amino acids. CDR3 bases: TGCGCCAGCAGCTTGGAAGGCACCTACACCGGGGAGCTGTTTTTT. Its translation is CASSLEGTYTGELFF. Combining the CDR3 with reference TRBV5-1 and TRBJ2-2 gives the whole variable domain KAGVTQTPRYLIKTRGQQVTLSCSPISGHRSVSWYQQTPGQGLQFLFEYFSETQRNKGNFPGRFSGRQFSNSRSEMNVSTLELGDSALYLCASSLEGTYTGELFFGEGSRLTVL.

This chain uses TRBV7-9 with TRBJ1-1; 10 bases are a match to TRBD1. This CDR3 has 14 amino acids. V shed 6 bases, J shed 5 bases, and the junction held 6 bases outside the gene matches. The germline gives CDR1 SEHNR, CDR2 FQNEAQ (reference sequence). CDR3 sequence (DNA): TGTGCCAGCAGAGACAGGGGGCGTAGGACTGAAGCTTTCTTT. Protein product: CASRDRGRRTEAFF.

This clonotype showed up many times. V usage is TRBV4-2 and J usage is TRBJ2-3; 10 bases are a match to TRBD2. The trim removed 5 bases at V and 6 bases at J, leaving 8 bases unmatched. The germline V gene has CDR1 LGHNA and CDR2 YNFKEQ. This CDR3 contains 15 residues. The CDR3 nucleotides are TGTGCCAGCAGCTCGGAGCGGGGGGGCCTGGATACGCAGTATTTT. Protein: CASSSERGGLDTQYF.

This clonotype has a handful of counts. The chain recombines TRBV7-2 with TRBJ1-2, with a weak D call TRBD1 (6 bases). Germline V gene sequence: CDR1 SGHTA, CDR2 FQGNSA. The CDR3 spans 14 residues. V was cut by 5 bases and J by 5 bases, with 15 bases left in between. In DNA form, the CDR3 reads TGTGCCAGCAGCCCGCCGGGACAAGTTTATGGCTACACCTTC. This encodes CASSPPGQVYGYTF. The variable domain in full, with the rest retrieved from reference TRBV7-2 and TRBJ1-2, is GAGVSQSPSNKVTEKGKDVELRCDPISGHTALYWYRQSLGQGLEFLIYFQGNSAPDKSGLPSDRFSAERTGGSVSTLTIQRTQQEDSAVYLCASSPPGQVYGYTFGSGTRLTVV.